The 23 T cell receptor beta chains given below trace back to one sample, sequenced in a study of CD8+CD57+ T cells in acquired aplastic anemia. Profiling that covered TCR beta VDJ and CDR3 relied on genomic DNA as its template. TCRdb re-called the reads through MiXCR, storing one row per CDR3 protein. The table lists under 200,000 distinct CDR3 sequences, around three fifths of them singletons, with 40% to 55% in the top ten. The sample consisted of sorted CD4+, CD8+, or CD8+CD57+ T cells (not recorded which) from PBMCs. These receptors were obtained from a human donor with severe aplastic anemia or a healthy control (not recorded which).

This sequence joins TRBV5-4 and TRBJ1-2; D possibly corresponds to TRBD1 (6 bases). The CDR3 totals 13 residues. CDR1 and CDR2 (germline): SGHNT, YYREEE (reference sequence). V dropped 3 bases and J dropped 8 bases, with 14 bases sitting between them. CDR3 loop: CASSSVQGSGYTF. The CDR3, as DNA: TGTGCCAGCAGCTCGGTGCAGGGGAGCGGCTACACCTTC.

The gene calls are TRBV19 and TRBJ2-1; TRBD2 matches 8 bases. Germline V gives CDR1 LNHDA, CDR2 SQIVND (reference sequence). The CDR3 is made up of 14 amino acids. J lost 7 bases, V lost 5 bases, and 7 bases had no gene match. The CDR3 reads CASSPERGTNEQFF. The CDR3 DNA reads TGTGCCAGTAGTCCAGAGCGGGGGACGAATGAGCAGTTCTTC.

The rearrangement links TRBV7-6 to TRBJ1-4; 8 bases match TRBD1. CDR3 size: 15 residues. With V trimmed by 0 bases and J by 8 bases, 5 bases remained unmatched. CDR1 SGHVS and CDR2 FNYEAQ come from the germline V gene. The CDR3 spells CASSLAQTGAEKLFF. The DNA of the CDR3 is TGTGCCAGCAGCTTAGCCCAGACAGGGGCAGAAAAACTGTTTTTT.

The genes are TRBV7-8 and TRBJ2-1; 10 positions match TRBD2. CDR1 is SGHVS, CDR2 FQNEAQ, per germline. The CDR3 contains 14 residues. V lost 5 bases, J lost 8 bases, and 6 bases stayed unmatched. The CDR3 is CASSPSGSVDEQFF. The CDR3 coding sequence is TGTGCCAGCAGCCCTAGCGGGAGTGTGGATGAGCAGTTCTTC.

This clonotype was counted only a few times. This chain connects TRBV20-1 to TRBJ2-5, with 11 bases lining up with TRBD2. The CDR3 length is 14 residues. V lost 3 bases to trimming and J lost 4 bases; unmatched junction nucleotides: 4. Per germline, CDR1 DFQATT and CDR2 SNEGSKA (reference sequence). CDR3 nucleotide sequence: TGCAGTGCTAGCCGACTAGCGGGAATAGAGACCCAGTACTTC. This codes for CSASRLAGIETQYF.

In nucleotides, the CDR3 is TGTGCCAGCAGTTCAGGGACCTACGAGCAGTACTTC. It is translated as CASSSGTYEQYF. This rearrangement joins TRBV12-5 to TRBJ2-7, with D maybe TRBD1 (5 bases). The CDR3 spans 12 residues. The germline gives CDR1 LGHNT, CDR2 FRNRAP. Drawing the rest from reference TRBV12-5 and TRBJ2-7, the complete variable domain is DARVTQTPRHKVTEMGQEVTMRCQPILGHNTVFWYRQTMMQGLELLAYFRNRAPLDDSGMPKDRFSAEMPDATLATLKIQPSEPRDSAVYFCASSSGTYEQYFGPGTRLTVT.

A remark on this clonotype: A read error may produce the germline difference seen at one junction end. The V and J genes are TRBV24-1 and TRBJ2-7; no clear D gene. CDR3 length equals 15 residues. Germline V gene data show CDR1 as KGHDR and CDR2 as SFDVKD. CDR3 DNA sequence: TGTGCCAGCAGTTACTCGGCCTGGGAATCCTACGAGCAGTACTTC. This codes for CASSYSAWESYEQYF.

The CDR3 nucleotides are TGTGCCAGCAGCTTAGCCGAGGGACTGATCACCGGGGAGCTGTTTTTT. Amino acids: CASSLAEGLITGELFF. The chain employs TRBV7-6 and TRBJ2-2; D may be TRBD2 (6 bases). Germline CDR1 SGHVS, CDR2 FNYEAQ. CDR3 length: 16 amino acids. The germline V and J ends were trimmed by 0 bases and 4 bases, with 12 bases remaining between them.

This clonotype was found a few times. This chain links TRBV29-1 with TRBJ2-7, with D possibly being TRBD1 or TRBD2 (5 bases each). Germline assignment: CDR1 SQVTM and CDR2 ANQGSEA. The V and J ends lost 8 bases and 4 bases respectively, with 18 bases between them. The CDR3 runs 13 residues. This chain's CDR3 is CSLSGGDGYEQYF. In DNA form, the CDR3 reads TGCAGCTTATCTGGGGGTGACGGGTACGAGCAGTACTTC.

The sample holds many counts of this clonotype. The chain couples TRBV27 to TRBJ2-1; 9 bases are shared with TRBD2. Germline CDR1 is MNHEY and CDR2 is SMNVEV (reference sequence). The CDR3 consists of 14 residues. Germline trimming cut 6 bases from V and 10 bases from J; bases unmatched to any gene: 10. The DNA of the CDR3 is TGTGCCAGCAGCCTAGCGGGATTAAAGGGGGAGCAGTTCTTC. Its protein product is CASSLAGLKGEQFF.

The gene calls are TRBV7-8 and TRBJ2-7; no clear D. The CDR3 has 13 residues. Germline V gene data show CDR1 as SGHVS and CDR2 as FQNEAQ. V dropped 2 bases and J dropped 1 base, with 6 bases sitting between them. CDR3 sequence: CASSLTWSYEQYF. For the CDR3, the DNA is TGTGCCAGCAGCTTAACCTGGTCCTACGAGCAGTACTTC. Using reference TRBV7-8 and TRBJ2-7 for the parts outside the CDR3, the full variable domain is GAGVSQSPRYKVAKRGQDVALRCDPISGHVSLFWYQQALGQGPEFLTYFQNEAQLDKSGLPSDRFFAERPEGSVSTLKIQRTQQEDSAVYLCASSLTWSYEQYFGPGTRLTVT.

The rearrangement links TRBV12-3 or TRBV12-4 to TRBJ1-5; D uncertain. The CDR3 totals 12 residues. Trimming pared 5 bases from V and 4 bases from J, leaving 6 bases between. CDR3 bases: TGTGCCAGCAGTGGCGATAATCAGCCCCAGCATTTT. Translation gives CASSGDNQPQHF.

V gene TRBV7-6 combines with J gene TRBJ2-7; 16 nucleotides match TRBD2. The V segment lost 5 bases and the J segment 2 bases; nucleotides outside the gene matches: 12. The CDR3 contains 19 residues. In germline, CDR1 is SGHVS, CDR2 FNYEAQ. The CDR3 DNA is TGTGCCAGCAGCGCGACTGGGGGACTAGCGGGAGGGAACACCTACGAGCAGTACTTC. This encodes CASSATGGLAGGNTYEQYF. The complete variable domain, with remaining parts taken from reference TRBV7-6 and TRBJ2-7, reads GAGVSQSPRYKVTKRGQDVALRCDPISGHVSLYWYRQALGQGPEFLTYFNYEAQQDKSGLPNDRFSAERPEGSISTLTIQRTEQRDSAMYRCASSATGGLAGGNTYEQYFGPGTRLTVT.

In DNA, the CDR3 is TGTGCCAGCCTATCGGGACGGGGCTACAATGAGCAGTTCTTC. This codes for CASLSGRGYNEQFF. This chain uses TRBV2 with TRBJ2-1; D possibly matches TRBD1 or TRBD2 (5 bases each). The V end lost 8 bases, the J end lost 3 bases, and 14 bases lay between the germline ends. The CDR3 totals 14 residues. Germline V lookup: CDR1 SNHLY, CDR2 FYNNEI.

There are many counts of this clonotype. This sequence joins TRBV19 and TRBJ2-5; 10 bases line up with TRBD2. Trimming cost V 6 bases and J 1 base; bases outside gene matches: 5. The CDR3 is 15 residues long. Germline V gene data show CDR1 as LNHDA and CDR2 as SQIVND (reference sequence). The CDR3 DNA is TGTGCCAGTAGCATTAGCGGGGGGCCCCAAGAGACCCAGTACTTC. This gives the protein CASSISGGPQETQYF.

The chain links TRBV7-2 to TRBJ1-5, with 8 positions matching TRBD1. The germline V gene has CDR1 SGHTA and CDR2 FQGNSA. The V and J ends lost 5 bases and 6 bases, in that order; junction bases with no gene match: 9. This CDR3 spans 15 amino acids. CDR3 residues: CASSADREIGQPQHF. The CDR3 coding sequence is TGTGCCAGCAGCGCGGACAGGGAGATTGGTCAGCCCCAGCATTTT.

The rearrangement uses TRBV7-8 and TRBJ2-7; D ambiguous. This CDR3 comprises 14 residues. CDR1 and CDR2 (germline): SGHVS, FQNEAQ. V lost 5 bases to trimming and J lost 0 bases, with 11 bases between them. This chain's CDR3 is CASSQRRISYEQYF. DNA of the CDR3: TGTGCCAGCAGCCAGCGACGGATCTCCTACGAGCAGTACTTC. The full variable domain, completed using reference TRBV7-8 and TRBJ2-7, is GAGVSQSPRYKVAKRGQDVALRCDPISGHVSLFWYQQALGQGPEFLTYFQNEAQLDKSGLPSDRFFAERPEGSVSTLKIQRTQQEDSAVYLCASSQRRISYEQYFGPGTRLTVT.

This chain connects TRBV29-1 to TRBJ1-1; 9 positions agree with TRBD1. Trimming removed 6 bases from V and 5 bases from J; junction bases left unmatched: 16. Germline values: CDR1 SQVTM, CDR2 ANQGSEA. The CDR3 spans 16 residues. CDR3 sequence reads: CSVNGQGSTRMTEAFF. The DNA of the CDR3 is TGCAGCGTCAACGGACAGGGGTCAACACGGATGACTGAAGCTTTCTTT.

Details on this clonotype: At one of its ends the junction is not consistent with the germline gene, which may arise from a read error. The rearrangement uses TRBV24-1 and TRBJ2-6, with D tentatively TRBD1 (6 bases). Germline V gene sequence: CDR1 KGHDR, CDR2 SFDVKD. CDR3 length: 17 amino acids. The CDR3 DNA sequence: TGTGCCACCAGTGATCCGCAGGGCCTCGCAGGGGCCAACGACCTGACTTTC. It encodes CATSDPQGLAGANDLTF.

This clonotype has ten or more counts. V gene TRBV2 combines with J gene TRBJ2-2; no clear D. The CDR3 covers 13 residues. V was pared by 4 bases and J by 7 bases, with 10 bases between. Germline CDR1 SNHLY, CDR2 FYNNEI. The CDR3 DNA follows: TGTGCCAGCAGTGGGCAGGTGGTCGGGGAGCTGTTTTTT. It yields the protein CASSGQVVGELFF.

This rearrangement joins TRBV10-2 to TRBJ2-1; D is uncertain. This CDR3 region has 13 residues. The germline CDR1 and CDR2 sequences are WSHSY and SAAADI. Trimming took 4 bases from V and 5 from J, leaving 9 bases between them. The CDR3 DNA reads as TGCGCCAGCAGTGGTAGGCAGAACAATGAGCAGTTCTTC. Translation gives CASSGRQNNEQFF.

This clonotype came up many times. The J gene is TRBJ1-1, the V gene TRBV7-6, with 7 bases fitting TRBD1. CDR3 length: 13 amino acids. V was clipped by 4 bases and J by 2 bases; unmatched bases: 1. Germline V gene sequence: CDR1 SGHVS, CDR2 FNYEAQ. In DNA form, the CDR3 reads TGTGCCAGCAGCTGGGACAGAAACACTGAAGCTTTCTTT. This encodes CASSWDRNTEAFF.

Many counts were recorded for this clonotype. This chain joins TRBV30 and TRBJ1-1, with TRBD1 identical over 9 bases. The germline CDR1 and CDR2 sequences are GTSNPN and SVGIG (reference sequence). This CDR3 has 13 amino acids. The J segment lost 5 bases and the V segment lost 1 base, leaving 2 bases of the junction unmatched. The CDR3 reads CAWSDGQGTEAFF. CDR3 DNA: TGTGCCTGGAGTGATGGACAGGGGACTGAAGCTTTCTTT.